One sample yielded the 30 T cell receptor beta chains listed below, sequenced in a study of cytotoxic CD8 clonotypes in ibrutinib-treated CLL (dated by TCRdb to the early 2020s). Per the publication, the time point label means: approximately 2 years on ibrutinib. Libraries came from the immunoSEQ multiplex PCR assay. The clones in this table, taken by TCRdb from immuneACCESS, are in-frame only. Not every clone is retained; where verified, under half of the shortfall comes from an unresolved V gene, and the cause of the rest is unknown. The sample data list roughly 180,000 clones, and over 60% of these were observed just once. The ten biggest clones cover about an eighth of the sample. Sequencing used PBMCs, obtained after 24 months of ibrutinib treatment. The receptors here all came from a human donor with chronic lymphocytic leukemia.

This CDR3 is CAISARGQPQPYGYTF. CDR3 DNA: TGTGCCATCAGTGCCCGCGGACAGCCCCAACCCTATGGCTACACCTTC. This sequence joins TRBV10-3 and TRBJ1-2; possible D gene TRBD1, 6 bases. The CDR3 sequence is 16 residues long. Trimming stripped 4 bases from V and 4 bases from J, with 19 bases between. CDR1 is ENHRY, CDR2 SYGVKD, per germline.

Worth noting for this clone: Other nucleotide sequences from this sample produce the same CDR3. The CDR3 coding sequence is TGTGCCAGTAGTGTTGGGGATGAGCAGTTCTTC. Translation: CASSVGDEQFF. The chain has TRBV19 and TRBJ2-1; D ambiguous. Germline-derived CDR1 and CDR2 are LNHDA and SQIVND (reference sequence). This CDR3 is 11 amino acids long. V was trimmed by 5 bases and J by 8 bases, leaving 7 bases between them.

This chain links TRBV4-2 with TRBJ2-7, with TRBD2 matching 7 bases. CDR1 and CDR2 from the germline V gene are LGHNA and YNFKEQ. V was clipped by 1 base and J by 3 bases; unmatched bases: 6. The CDR3 has 15 amino acids. As DNA, the CDR3 is TGTGCCAGCAGCCAAGCCACTAGCGACTACTACGAGCAGTACTTC. Its translation: CASSQATSDYYEQYF.

This sequence joins TRBV27 and TRBJ2-7; 7 bases agree with TRBD2. The J segment lost 1 base and the V segment lost 2 bases, leaving 5 bases of the junction unmatched. The CDR3 length is 15 residues. CDR1 MNHEY and CDR2 SMNVEV come from the germline V gene (reference sequence). DNA for the CDR3: TGTGCCAGCAGTTTACTAGCGGAACAATCCTACGAGCAGTACTTC. Protein: CASSLLAEQSYEQYF.

This clone appeared a few times. The rearrangement uses TRBV19 and TRBJ2-1; 12 nucleotides match TRBD2. The trim removed 1 base at V and 6 bases at J, leaving 4 bases unmatched. CDR1 is LNHDA and CDR2 is SQIVND in the germline V gene (reference sequence). The CDR3 consists of 16 residues. In DNA form, the CDR3 reads TGTGCCAGTAGTATAGTTGGGGGACTAGCGGGCAATGAGCAGTTCTTC. The encoded protein is CASSIVGGLAGNEQFF.

Written as DNA, the CDR3 is TGCGCCAGCAGTGAGCAGGGATACGAGCAGTACTTC. Translation gives CASSEQGYEQYF. The chain combines TRBV10-1 with TRBJ2-7; tentative D call: TRBD1 (5 bases). Germline-derived CDR1 and CDR2 are WNHNN and SYGVQD (reference sequence). The CDR3 consists of 12 residues. The V gene lost 2 bases and the J gene lost 4 bases, with 6 bases spanning the gap.

V and J are TRBV7-6 and TRBJ2-7, with D hard to call. V was clipped by 5 bases and J by 2 bases, with 10 bases between them. Germline loops: CDR1 SGHVS, CDR2 FNYEAQ. There are 13 residues in the CDR3. CDR3: CASSPSPAYEQYF. In nucleotides, the CDR3 is TGTGCCAGCAGCCCGTCCCCAGCCTACGAGCAGTACTTC.

CDR3 amino acids: CASSPPLGGSGELFF. The CDR3 nucleotides are TGTGCCAGCTCACCACCCCTAGGTGGTTCCGGGGAGCTGTTTTTT. This chain joins TRBV18 and TRBJ2-2; D unresolved. Deletions cut 0 bases from V and 6 bases from J, with 11 bases between. CDR3 length: 15 amino acids. Germline assignment: CDR1 KGHSH and CDR2 LQKENI.

The chain uses TRBV6-1 and TRBJ2-2; D is perhaps TRBD2 (6 bases). The CDR3 contains 16 residues. From germline, CDR1 is MNHNS and CDR2 SASEGT. The ends were cut back, 1 base at V and 4 bases at J, with 13 bases in the middle. CDR3 amino acids: CASSEVEGWGTGELFF. The CDR3 nucleotides read TGTGCCAGCAGTGAAGTGGAGGGTTGGGGCACCGGGGAGCTGTTTTTT.

J is TRBJ2-1 and V is TRBV29-1, with D perhaps given as TRBD1 or TRBD2 (7 bases each). V lost 4 bases to trimming and J lost 5 bases, with 15 bases between them. The CDR3 length is 14 residues. Germline V gene sequence: CDR1 SQVTM, CDR2 ANQGSEA. In DNA form, the CDR3 reads TGCAGCGTTGTTGTTCAGGGGGGGAACAATGAGCAGTTCTTC. Protein: CSVVVQGGNNEQFF.

The rearrangement uses TRBV7-9 and TRBJ2-1, with D possibly being TRBD2 (6 bases). The CDR3 runs 15 residues. CDR1 and CDR2 (germline): SEHNR, FQNEAQ (reference sequence). V was cut by 8 bases and J by 3 bases, with 17 bases left in between. The CDR3 reads CASGLGGVVYNEQFF. In DNA, the CDR3 is TGTGCCAGCGGCCTCGGGGGTGTCGTCTACAATGAGCAGTTCTTC.

V usage is TRBV4-3 and J usage is TRBJ2-1; possible D gene TRBD2, 5 bases. The germline gives CDR1 LGHNA, CDR2 YSLEER. The CDR3 runs to 16 residues. V shed 1 base and J shed 2 bases, with 12 bases lying between them. The CDR3 sequence: CASSQATSSPYNEQFF. The DNA for the CDR3 is TGCGCCAGCAGCCAAGCCACTAGTTCTCCCTACAATGAGCAGTTCTTC.

The genes are TRBV5-1 and TRBJ2-7; tentative D call: TRBD2 (5 bases). Per germline, CDR1 SGHRS and CDR2 YFSETQ. The CDR3 sequence is 14 residues long. Trimming removed 4 bases at V and 6 bases at J, with 17 bases between. DNA of the CDR3: TGCGCCAGCAGCAGTCCCTCGGGATCGATCGAGCAGTACTTC. Its translation is CASSSPSGSIEQYF.

The chain links TRBV6-5 to TRBJ2-2; a weak D match, TRBD2 (6 bases). This CDR3 spans 14 amino acids. V lost 6 bases and J 8 bases, leaving 16 bases between the germline ends. Per the germline V gene, CDR1 is MNHEY and CDR2 is SVGAGI. Here the CDR3 reads CASRRSGSRGELFF. CDR3 nucleotide sequence: TGTGCCAGCAGGCGTAGCGGTTCTCGGGGGGAGCTGTTTTTT.

This chain joins TRBV30 and TRBJ2-1; TRBD2 agrees at 9 bases. Germline-derived CDR1 and CDR2 are GTSNPN and SVGIG (reference sequence). The length of the CDR3 is 16 residues. Trimming cost V 3 bases and J 7 bases; bases outside gene matches: 13. The CDR3 loop reads CAWRQREAMTGNEQFF. CDR3 bases: TGTGCCTGGAGACAGCGGGAGGCCATGACTGGGAATGAGCAGTTCTTC. Full variable domain (rest looked up from reference TRBV30 and TRBJ2-1): SQTIHQWPATLVQPVGSPLSLECTVEGTSNPNLYWYRQAAGRGLQLLFYSVGIGQISSEVPQNLSASRPQDRQFILSSKKLLLSDSGFYLCAWRQREAMTGNEQFFGPGTRLTVL.

This clone was counted a few times. The CDR3 region has the DNA TGTGCCAGCAGTCGGACGGGGAACACTGAAGCTTTCTTT. This sequence encodes CASSRTGNTEAFF. V and J are TRBV6-5 and TRBJ1-1; D ambiguous. Germline loops: CDR1 MNHEY, CDR2 SVGAGI. The CDR3 spans 13 residues. V lost 5 bases to trimming and J lost 1 base, with 8 bases between them.

This clone was recorded once. This chain links TRBV27 with TRBJ1-2, with 7 positions matching TRBD1. J was trimmed by 8 bases and V by 4 bases; bases with no gene match: 10. The CDR3 runs to 14 residues. From germline, CDR1 is MNHEY and CDR2 SMNVEV (reference sequence). The CDR3 nucleotides read TGTGCCAGCAGTTCCAACAGGGGATCGCTAGGCTACACCTTC. It specifies CASSSNRGSLGYTF.

The chain has TRBV6-1 and TRBJ2-1; D not certain. Germline V lookup: CDR1 MNHNS, CDR2 SASEGT. Trimming cost V 10 bases and J 6 bases, with 10 bases left between them. The CDR3 runs to 11 residues. The CDR3 coding sequence is TGTGCCACCCAAGAACTCAATGAGCAGTTCTTC. The encoded protein is CATQELNEQFF.

A word on this clone: This sample includes further DNA sequences coding for the same CDR3. The rearrangement uses TRBV7-9 and TRBJ2-3; perhaps TRBD1 as D (6 bases). Germline loops: CDR1 SEHNR, CDR2 FQNEAQ (reference sequence). The CDR3 totals 13 residues. Trimming stripped 4 bases from V and 3 bases from J, with 8 bases between. The DNA for the CDR3 is TGTGCCAGCAGCTCCCAGGGGACAGATACGCAGTATTTT. Translating it yields CASSSQGTDTQYF.

This clone was seen a handful of times. The chain employs TRBV12-2 and TRBJ1-4; TRBD1, as called in the table, went unchecked against the DNA. TRBV12-2 is annotated as a pseudogene. This CDR3 is built from 16 residues. For the CDR3, the DNA is TGTGCAAGTCGCCCAAACTGGACAGTGCCTAATGAAAAACTGTTTTTT. It specifies CASRPNWTVPNEKLFF.

The chain carries TRBV2 and TRBJ2-1; 7 bases are shared with TRBD2. The V segment lost 3 bases and the J segment 10 bases; nucleotides outside the gene matches: 6. Germline CDR1 SNHLY, CDR2 FYNNEI. CDR3 length: 13 residues. CDR3 amino acids: CASSDGGGREQFF. As DNA, the CDR3 is TGTGCCAGCAGTGATGGGGGAGGGCGCGAGCAGTTCTTC.

This clone occurred once. The gene calls are TRBV5-1 and TRBJ2-7; 12 nucleotides align to TRBD2. From germline, CDR1 is SGHRS and CDR2 YFSETQ. The CDR3 has 15 residues. The V segment lost 2 bases and the J segment 0 bases; nucleotides outside the gene matches: 0. The CDR3 reads CASSLLAGGSYEQYF. The CDR3 coding sequence is TGCGCCAGCAGCTTACTAGCGGGAGGCTCCTACGAGCAGTACTTC. Complete variable domain (other parts from reference TRBV5-1 and TRBJ2-7): KAGVTQTPRYLIKTRGQQVTLSCSPISGHRSVSWYQQTPGQGLQFLFEYFSETQRNKGNFPGRFSGRQFSNSRSEMNVSTLELGDSALYLCASSLLAGGSYEQYFGPGTRLTVT.

CDR3 sequence reads: CASSGAPLRTEQETQYF. Here the CDR3 DNA reads TGTGCCAGCAGTGGCGCACCCCTAAGGACGGAACAAGAGACCCAGTACTTC. The J gene is TRBJ2-5, the V gene TRBV25-1; D unresolved. Germline CDR1 MGHDK, CDR2 SYGVNS. The CDR3 totals 17 residues. Trimming pared 4 bases from V and 2 bases from J, leaving 20 bases between.

This rearrangement joins TRBV27 to TRBJ2-7; tentative D call: TRBD1 (6 bases). The ends were cut back, 5 bases at V and 3 bases at J, with 14 bases in the middle. The germline V gene encodes CDR1 MNHEY and CDR2 SMNVEV (reference sequence). The CDR3 contains 14 residues. The DNA of the CDR3 is TGTGCCAGCAGTCAGCGACAGGCTAGCTACGAGCAGTACTTC. Amino acid sequence: CASSQRQASYEQYF.

This sequence joins TRBV11-2 and TRBJ2-3, with 14 bases lining up with TRBD2. The CDR3 contains 16 residues. After removal of 5 bases from V and 5 bases from J, the junction contained 6 bases not matched to a gene. CDR1 is SGHAT and CDR2 is FQNNGV in the germline V gene. The CDR3, as DNA: TGTGCCAGCAGCCCCGGGACTAGCGGGAGCGGAGATACGCAGTATTTT. Translation gives CASSPGTSGSGDTQYF.

V is TRBV30 and J is TRBJ2-2; possible D gene TRBD2, 5 bases. The CDR3 extends over 13 amino acids. The ends were cut back, 0 bases at V and 10 bases at J, with 12 bases in the middle. Germline CDR1 reads GTSNPN; CDR2 reads SVGIG (reference sequence). The CDR3 spells CAWSVRGRTELFF. CDR3 nucleotide sequence: TGTGCCTGGAGTGTACGGGGAAGGACGGAGCTGTTTTTT.

The chain couples TRBV5-4 to TRBJ2-5, with TRBD2 matching over 10 bases. The germline V gene encodes CDR1 SGHNT and CDR2 YYREEE (reference sequence). The CDR3 contains 16 residues. The trim removed 2 bases at V and 1 base at J, leaving 5 bases unmatched. CDR3 nucleotide sequence: TGTGCCAGCAGCTTTTCCAGCGGGAGGGTCCAAGAGACCCAGTACTTC. Its protein product is CASSFSSGRVQETQYF.

The CDR3 region is CASGEGQSTDTQYF. The CDR3 DNA is TGCGCCAGCGGGGAGGGGCAAAGCACAGATACGCAGTATTTT. The rearrangement uses TRBV5-1 and TRBJ2-3; TRBD2 agrees at 7 bases. J lost 0 bases, V lost 7 bases, and 5 bases had no gene match. The CDR3 has 14 residues. Looked up from germline, CDR1 is SGHRS and CDR2 is YFSETQ.

The chain combines TRBV19 with TRBJ1-1; 7 nucleotides align to TRBD1. CDR3 length: 13 amino acids. Per the germline V gene, CDR1 is LNHDA and CDR2 is SQIVND (reference sequence). The V and J ends lost 2 bases and 8 bases, in that order; junction bases with no gene match: 5. CDR3 protein: CASSIRQGREAFF. CDR3 DNA: TGTGCCAGTAGTATACGACAGGGCAGGGAAGCTTTCTTT.

V usage is TRBV4-3 and J usage is TRBJ2-5, with D possibly matching TRBD1 (6 bases). The V gene lost 3 bases and the J gene lost 4 bases, with 15 bases spanning the gap. CDR3 length equals 15 residues. Germline V gene data show CDR1 as LGHNA and CDR2 as YSLEER. CDR3 DNA sequence: TGCGCCAGCAGCCACGGAACAGGGTTAGGAGAGACCCAGTACTTC. This gives the protein CASSHGTGLGETQYF.